One sample yielded the 28 T cell receptor beta chains listed below, sequenced in a study of T-cell reconstitution after alpha-beta-depleted transplantation in children. Unique molecular identifiers were incorporated when the TCRbeta library was constructed. A single record per CDR3 protein comes from TCRdb applying MiXCR to the PCR reads. The repertoire has about 580,000 distinct CDR3 sequences, under 25% of them found once; the top ten carry 13% to 15%. The source was PBMCs, mostly from graft donor cells, collected 360 days after TCRalphabeta/CD19-depleted stem cell transplant. The receptors derive from a boy under three years old who had a stem cell transplant for acute myeloid leukemia, so the T cells may come from the graft donor.

The chain links TRBV28 to TRBJ2-5; a weak D match, TRBD1 (7 bases). V dropped 2 bases and J dropped 1 base, with 20 bases sitting between them. In germline, CDR1 is MDHEN, CDR2 SYDVKM. The CDR3 has 18 amino acids. The CDR3 DNA is TGTGCCAGCAGTTTACCGACTAGAGGGGGCAAAGGCCAAGAGACCCAGTACTTC. Protein: CASSLPTRGGKGQETQYF. The full variable domain, in which reference TRBV28 and TRBJ2-5 provide the parts outside the CDR3, is DVKVTQSSRYLVKRTGEKVFLECVQDMDHENMFWYRQDPGLGLRLIYFSYDVKMKEKGDIPEGYSVSREKKERFSLILESASTNQTSMYLCASSLPTRGGKGQETQYFGPGTRLLVL.

The chain carries TRBV27 and TRBJ2-3, with D perhaps being TRBD1 or TRBD2 (6 bases each). Germline V CDR1 and CDR2: MNHEY, SMNVEV (reference sequence). V lost 4 bases and J lost 5, with 10 bases in between. The CDR3 has 13 amino acids. CDR3 DNA: TGTGCCAGCAGTTCGGGGGCTGGAGATACGCAGTATTTT. Protein sequence: CASSSGAGDTQYF.

A few counts support this clonotype. This sequence joins TRBV20-1 and TRBJ2-7, with 8 bases matching TRBD1. Germline V CDR1 and CDR2: DFQATT, SNEGSKA (reference sequence). This CDR3 comprises 14 residues. V was clipped by 5 bases and J by 1 base; unmatched bases: 7. CDR3 sequence (DNA): TGCAGTGCTGCCGGCTGGGACAGGTCCTACGAGCAGTACGTC. Amino acids: CSAAGWDRSYEQYV.

This clonotype was picked up a small number of times. The CDR3 here is CACAYTGELFF. The CDR3 DNA reads as TGCGCCTGCGCTTACACCGGGGAGCTGTTTTTT. The V gene is TRBV10-2, the J gene TRBJ2-2; unclear D gene. V gave up 11 bases and J gave up 3 bases, with 7 bases separating them. CDR3 length: 11 residues. Germline V lookup: CDR1 WSHSY, CDR2 SAAADI.

This clonotype was seen a few times. The chain links TRBV20-1 to TRBJ1-1; TRBD1 matches 7 bases. Germline assignment: CDR1 DFQATT and CDR2 SNEGSKA (reference sequence). The CDR3 has 13 amino acids. CDR3 sequence reads: CSARDSFNTEAFF. In nucleotides, the CDR3 is TGCAGCGCCCGGGACAGCTTTAACACTGAAGCTTTCTTT.

This clonotype was detected many times. This rearrangement joins TRBV28 to TRBJ2-1; D gene uncertain. CDR3 length equals 14 residues. With 6 bases removed from V and 8 bases from J, the gap between germline ends came to 17 bases. Germline CDR1 MDHEN, CDR2 SYDVKM. CDR3: CASRHSGYLDEQFF. The DNA of the CDR3 is TGTGCCAGCAGGCATTCGGGCTATCTCGATGAGCAGTTCTTC.

V usage is TRBV5-1 and J usage is TRBJ2-1; D uncertain. The CDR3 has 14 amino acids. Trimming removed 0 bases at V and 3 bases at J, with 7 bases between. Germline CDR1 SGHRS, CDR2 YFSETQ. As DNA, the CDR3 is TGCGCCAGCAGCTTGGCTCCCCTCTACAATGAGCAGTTCTTC. This sequence encodes CASSLAPLYNEQFF.

This clonotype was counted many times. This chain connects TRBV12-3 or TRBV12-4 to TRBJ2-5; 12 positions match TRBD2. This CDR3 has 16 residues. The ends lost 5 bases at V and 3 bases at J; junction bases unmatched: 7. CDR3 nucleotide sequence: TGTGCCAGCAGTACCCTGCTAGCGGGGGGGGAAGAGACCCAGTACTTC. Protein product: CASSTLLAGGEETQYF.

The chain combines TRBV24-1 with TRBJ2-3, with D maybe TRBD2 (7 bases). Germline V CDR1 and CDR2: KGHDR, SFDVKD. Between the trimmed V and J ends, which lost 7 bases and 1 base, there was a span of 17 bases. This CDR3 has 16 amino acids. CDR3 sequence: CATSRGRGGGTDTQYF. The DNA for the CDR3 is TGTGCCACCAGCCGCGGCAGGGGAGGGGGCACAGATACGCAGTATTTT.

Ten or more counts support this clonotype. This chain links TRBV29-1 with TRBJ1-1; no clear D. Trimming shortened V by 6 bases and J by 3 bases, and 20 bases separated the two germline ends. CDR1 and CDR2 (germline): SQVTM, ANQGSEA. This CDR3 has 15 residues. The CDR3 DNA reads as TGCAGCGTCGCCCCCCTTTTAAAGGTGGACACTGAAGCTTTCTTT. As protein: CSVAPLLKVDTEAFF.

The sample holds many counts of this clonotype. The gene calls are TRBV5-1 and TRBJ1-6; TRBD1 matches 7 bases. The CDR3 spans 15 residues. With V trimmed by 4 bases and J by 10 bases, 11 bases remained unmatched. Per germline, CDR1 SGHRS and CDR2 YFSETQ. The CDR3 protein is CASSTMTGFGSPLHF. The CDR3 nucleotides are TGCGCCAGCAGCACAATGACAGGGTTCGGATCACCCCTCCACTTT.

The chain employs TRBV12-3 or TRBV12-4 and TRBJ2-1, with TRBD2 matching 12 bases. V lost 2 bases, J lost 9 bases, and 11 bases stayed unmatched. The CDR3 consists of 17 residues. Written as DNA, the CDR3 is TGTGCCAGCAGTTTATCCCTAACTAGCGGGGGGATGAGTGAGCAGTTCTTC. The encoded protein is CASSLSLTSGGMSEQFF.

The gene calls are TRBV20-1 and TRBJ1-3, with 8 bases that match TRBD1. The germline V gene encodes CDR1 DFQATT and CDR2 SNEGSKA (reference sequence). The V and J ends lost 5 bases and 1 base, in that order; junction bases with no gene match: 7. There are 15 residues in the CDR3. For the CDR3, the DNA is TGCAGTGCTTCCACAGGGGGAACATCTGGAAACACCATATATTTT. Protein: CSASTGGTSGNTIYF.

This clonotype occurred many times. This chain uses TRBV4-3 with TRBJ2-6, with TRBD1 as a possible D gene (5 bases). The germline V and J ends were trimmed by 1 base and 0 bases, with 13 bases remaining between them. Germline CDR1 is LGHNA and CDR2 is YSLEER. This CDR3 is built from 18 residues. The CDR3 nucleotides read TGCGCCAGCAGCCAAGTCAGGTTAGGGGCCTCTGGGGCCAACGTCCTGACTTTC. This encodes CASSQVRLGASGANVLTF.

This clonotype was observed a few times. The DNA for the CDR3 is TGTGCCAGCAGTCAGGACAGGGGGTTGGGGTTCAATGAGCAGTTCTTC. It codes for CASSQDRGLGFNEQFF. The chain joins TRBV5-4 to TRBJ2-1, with TRBD1 identical over 10 bases. CDR1 is SGHNT and CDR2 is YYREEE in the germline V gene (reference sequence). V trimming: 5 bases; J trimming: 6 bases; junction bases outside the gene matches: 11. The CDR3 covers 16 residues.

V usage is TRBV5-1 and J usage is TRBJ2-5; 10 nucleotides align to TRBD2. V gave up 0 bases and J gave up 0 bases; unmatched junction bases: 5. Germline V gene sequence: CDR1 SGHRS, CDR2 YFSETQ. CDR3 length: 17 amino acids. Written as DNA, the CDR3 is TGCGCCAGCAGCTTGGCCCTAGCGGGGGTCAACCAAGAGACCCAGTACTTC. It specifies CASSLALAGVNQETQYF.

There are many counts of this clonotype. CDR3 amino acids: CSVEEVGWLQRPTYNEQFF. CDR3 in DNA: TGCAGCGTTGAAGAGGTGGGCTGGCTACAGAGGCCTACTTACAATGAGCAGTTCTTC. The chain has TRBV29-1 and TRBJ2-1, with D uncertain. The V and J ends lost 0 bases and 4 bases respectively, with 25 bases between them. Germline CDR1 SQVTM, CDR2 ANQGSEA. The CDR3 length is 19 residues.

The gene calls are TRBV20-1 and TRBJ1-5; weak D call: TRBD1 (5 bases). Germline loops: CDR1 DFQATT, CDR2 SNEGSKA (reference sequence). The length of the CDR3 is 16 residues. The germline V and J ends were trimmed by 0 bases and 3 bases, with 15 bases remaining between them. CDR3 nucleotides: TGCAGTGCTAGAGAGAAGGGGACGGGCTCCAATCAGCCCCAGCATTTT. It specifies CSAREKGTGSNQPQHF.

This clonotype was found a few times. This chain links TRBV28 with TRBJ1-1, with D tentatively TRBD1 (5 bases). Germline loops: CDR1 MDHEN, CDR2 SYDVKM. The CDR3 extends over 13 amino acids. Trimming removed 8 bases at V and 4 bases at J, with 14 bases between. The CDR3 is CASHGRGGTEAFF. DNA for the CDR3: TGTGCCAGCCACGGGCGGGGGGGCACTGAAGCTTTCTTT. The entire variable domain, with the rest obtained from reference TRBV28 and TRBJ1-1, is as follows: DVKVTQSSRYLVKRTGEKVFLECVQDMDHENMFWYRQDPGLGLRLIYFSYDVKMKEKGDIPEGYSVSREKKERFSLILESASTNQTSMYLCASHGRGGTEAFFGQGTRLTVV.

Only a few counts were recorded for this clonotype. The rearrangement uses TRBV20-1 and TRBJ1-2, with D unresolved. CDR3 length: 12 residues. Trimming stripped 6 bases from V and 5 bases from J, with 13 bases between. Germline V CDR1 and CDR2: DFQATT, SNEGSKA (reference sequence). The CDR3 is CSAGQRIYGYTF. The CDR3 DNA sequence: TGCAGTGCAGGGCAGAGGATTTATGGCTACACCTTC.

This clonotype was observed at least ten times. The CDR3 loop is CASSRRTGYEANVLTF. The DNA for the CDR3 is TGTGCCAGCAGCCGCAGAACAGGGTATGAGGCCAACGTCCTGACTTTC. The V gene is TRBV3-1, the J gene TRBJ2-6; the D gene is possibly TRBD1 (6 bases). The CDR3 extends over 16 amino acids. V was shortened by 4 bases and J by 6 bases, with 16 bases between the two germline ends. Germline CDR1 is LGHDT and CDR2 is YNNKEL (reference sequence).

The J gene is TRBJ1-1, the V gene TRBV3-1; perhaps TRBD1 as D (5 bases). V lost 5 bases and J lost 0, with 13 bases in between. CDR3 length: 15 amino acids. Germline V CDR1 and CDR2: LGHDT, YNNKEL (reference sequence). CDR3 in DNA: TGTGCCAGCAGCTGGGATACAGGAGTGAACACTGAAGCTTTCTTT. Translation gives CASSWDTGVNTEAFF.

This chain joins TRBV5-1 and TRBJ1-1; the D gene is possibly TRBD1 (6 bases). Germline V gene data show CDR1 as SGHRS and CDR2 as YFSETQ. This CDR3 region has 14 residues. Trimming left V 7 bases short and J 0 bases short, with 13 bases between. The CDR3 loop reads CASRPDRLNTEAFF. The CDR3 DNA sequence: TGCGCCAGCCGACCTGACAGGCTGAACACTGAAGCTTTCTTT.

The chain is built from TRBV12-3 or TRBV12-4 and TRBJ2-1; no reliable D call. V lost 8 bases, J lost 0 bases, and 11 bases lay in between. The length of the CDR3 is 14 residues. The CDR3 loop is CASGTISSYNEQFF. CDR3 nucleotide sequence: TGTGCCAGCGGAACGATAAGCTCCTACAATGAGCAGTTCTTC.

CDR3 bases: TGTGCCAGCAGCTCCGAGAGGGTCGAGCAGTACTTC. Translated: CASSSERVEQYF. The chain has TRBV5-4 and TRBJ2-7, with D maybe TRBD2 (5 bases). The CDR3 length is 12 residues. Germline values: CDR1 SGHNT, CDR2 YYREEE (reference sequence). The ends were cut back, 3 bases at V and 6 bases at J, with 10 bases in the middle.

This clonotype was recorded at least ten times. This sequence joins TRBV2 and TRBJ2-6, with TRBD2 as a possible D gene (5 bases). The CDR3 spans 16 residues. Germline V gives CDR1 SNHLY, CDR2 FYNNEI. V lost 5 bases, J lost 0 bases, and 11 bases lay in between. The CDR3 loop reads CASSTIRGSGANVLTF. CDR3 DNA: TGTGCCAGCAGTACTATCCGGGGCTCTGGGGCCAACGTCCTGACTTTC.

The V and J genes are TRBV28 and TRBJ2-7; 7 nucleotides agree with TRBD2. Germline V gene lookup returns CDR1 MDHEN and CDR2 SYDVKM. This CDR3 has 17 residues. The trim removed 4 bases at V and 3 bases at J, leaving 15 bases unmatched. The CDR3 region has the DNA TGTGCCAGCAGTTCAGGACTAGTAATGCCCTACTACTACGAGCAGTACGTC. Translation gives CASSSGLVMPYYYEQYV.

This clonotype was seen ten or more times. This sequence joins TRBV29-1 and TRBJ1-1, with unresolved D. The ends were cut back, 6 bases at V and 5 bases at J, with 19 bases in the middle. The V gene's germline CDR1 is SQVTM and CDR2 ANQGSEA. This CDR3 has 14 residues. The CDR3 loop is CSVEQYNSGTEAFF. CDR3 coding DNA: TGCAGCGTCGAACAGTATAATTCGGGAACTGAAGCTTTCTTT.